This T cell receptor beta chain was recovered during a study of T cell responses to AZD1222 COVID-19 vaccine. Study overall: Second-dose intervals near 4 or 12 weeks were combined. Study-level points and caveats: Regions 160-218 and 743-854 dominated among vaccine-associated CD4 TCRs spanning spike.

Sequencing was performed with immunoSEQ multiplex PCR; in TCRdb, only in-frame clones are kept and a portion is missing. The data hold roughly 140,000 clones, with 70% to 90% observed a single time. Comment on this clone: Its antigen is undetermined.

The CDR3 runs to 17 residues. V trimming: 5 bases; J trimming: 4 bases; junction bases outside the gene matches: 9. Germline values: CDR1 SGHTA, CDR2 FQGNSA. The rearrangement links TRBV7-2 to TRBJ2-1, with 12 bases fitting TRBD2. Sequencing was performed on peripheral blood, taken on day 0 of AZD1222 vaccination. The TCR sequence derives from an adult in good health. CDR3 sequence reads: CASSHRASGGVYNEQFF. CDR3 in DNA: TGTGCCAGCAGCCATAGGGCTAGCGGGGGGGTTTACAATGAGCAGTTCTTC.